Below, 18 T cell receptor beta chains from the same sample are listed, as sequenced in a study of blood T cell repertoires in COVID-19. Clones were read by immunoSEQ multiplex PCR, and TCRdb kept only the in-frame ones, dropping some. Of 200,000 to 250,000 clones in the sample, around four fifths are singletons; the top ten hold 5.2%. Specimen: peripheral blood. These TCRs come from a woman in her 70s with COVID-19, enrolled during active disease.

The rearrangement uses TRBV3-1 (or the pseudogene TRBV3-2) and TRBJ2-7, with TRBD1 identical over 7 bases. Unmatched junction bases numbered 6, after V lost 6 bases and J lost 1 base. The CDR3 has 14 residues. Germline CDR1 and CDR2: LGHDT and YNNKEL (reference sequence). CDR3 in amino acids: CASREDRHSYEQYF. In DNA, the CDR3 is TGTGCCAGCAGGGAGGACAGGCATTCCTACGAGCAGTACTTC.

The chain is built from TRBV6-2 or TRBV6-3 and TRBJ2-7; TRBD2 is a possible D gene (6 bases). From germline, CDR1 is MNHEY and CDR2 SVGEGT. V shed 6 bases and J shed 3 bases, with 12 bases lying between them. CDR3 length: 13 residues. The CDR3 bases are TGTGCCAGCAGCCTAGACGGGGGCTACGAGCAGTACTTC. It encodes CASSLDGGYEQYF.

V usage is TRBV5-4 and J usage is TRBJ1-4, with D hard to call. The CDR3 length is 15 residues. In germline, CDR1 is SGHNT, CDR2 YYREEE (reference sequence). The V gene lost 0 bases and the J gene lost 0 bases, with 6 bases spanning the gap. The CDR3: CASSLDSTTNEKLFF. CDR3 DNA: TGTGCCAGCAGCTTGGATTCAACAACTAATGAAAAACTGTTTTTT.

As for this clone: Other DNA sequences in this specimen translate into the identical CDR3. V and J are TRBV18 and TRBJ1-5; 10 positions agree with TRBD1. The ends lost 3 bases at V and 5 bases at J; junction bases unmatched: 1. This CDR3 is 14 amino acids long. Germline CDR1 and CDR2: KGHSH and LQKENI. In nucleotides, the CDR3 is TGTGCCAGCTCACCTGGGACAGGGGATCAGCCCCAGCATTTT. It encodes CASSPGTGDQPQHF.

The CDR3 spells CASSLGGQGGGYTF. CDR3 sequence (DNA): TGCGCCAGCAGCTTGGGCGGACAGGGAGGGGGCTACACCTTC. J is TRBJ1-2 and V is TRBV5-1, with TRBD1 matching over 8 bases. The CDR3 is made up of 14 amino acids. The V segment lost 0 bases and the J segment 8 bases; nucleotides outside the gene matches: 6. Germline CDR1 is SGHRS and CDR2 is YFSETQ.

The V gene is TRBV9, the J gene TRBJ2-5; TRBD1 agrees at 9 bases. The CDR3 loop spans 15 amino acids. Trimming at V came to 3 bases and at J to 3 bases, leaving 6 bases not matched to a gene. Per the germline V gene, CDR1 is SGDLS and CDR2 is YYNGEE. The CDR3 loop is CASSAHRGREETQYF. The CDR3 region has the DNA TGTGCCAGCAGCGCCCACAGGGGGCGCGAAGAGACCCAGTACTTC. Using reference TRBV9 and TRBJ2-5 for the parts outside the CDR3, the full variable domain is DSGVTQTPKHLITATGQRVTLRCSPRSGDLSVYWYQQSLDQGLQFLIQYYNGEERAKGNILERFSAQQFPDLHSELNLSSLELGDSALYFCASSAHRGREETQYFGPGTRLLVL.

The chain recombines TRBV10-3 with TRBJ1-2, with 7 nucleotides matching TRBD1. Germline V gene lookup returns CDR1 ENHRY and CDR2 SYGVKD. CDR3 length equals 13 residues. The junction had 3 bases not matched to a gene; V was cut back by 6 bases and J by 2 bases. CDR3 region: CAISGDSNYGYTF. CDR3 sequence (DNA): TGTGCCATCAGCGGGGACAGCAACTATGGCTACACCTTC.

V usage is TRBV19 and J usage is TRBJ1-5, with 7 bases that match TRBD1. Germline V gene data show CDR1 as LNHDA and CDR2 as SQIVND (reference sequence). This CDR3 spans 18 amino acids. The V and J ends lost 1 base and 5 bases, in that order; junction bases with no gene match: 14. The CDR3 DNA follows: TGTGCCAGTAGTATAGCCCCCTACCTTGACAGGGCCCATCAGCCCCAGCATTTT. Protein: CASSIAPYLDRAHQPQHF.

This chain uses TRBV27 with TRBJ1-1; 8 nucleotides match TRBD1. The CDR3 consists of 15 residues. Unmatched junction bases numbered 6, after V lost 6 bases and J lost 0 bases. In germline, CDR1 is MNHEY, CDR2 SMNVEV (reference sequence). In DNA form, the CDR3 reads TGTGCCAGCAGCTCTCAGGGGGCATTGAACACTGAAGCTTTCTTT. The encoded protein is CASSSQGALNTEAFF.

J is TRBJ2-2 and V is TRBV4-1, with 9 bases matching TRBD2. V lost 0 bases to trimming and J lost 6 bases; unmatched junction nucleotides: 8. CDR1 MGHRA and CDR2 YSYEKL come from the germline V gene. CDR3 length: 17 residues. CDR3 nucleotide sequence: TGCGCCAGCAGCCAAGACCCGGGACTAGCTAGGGCCGGGGAGCTGTTTTTT. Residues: CASSQDPGLARAGELFF.

CDR3 sequence reads: CASSQVRGPANTIYF. The DNA of the CDR3 is TGCGCCAGCAGCCAAGTCAGAGGGCCTGCAAACACCATATATTTT. V usage is TRBV4-3 and J usage is TRBJ1-3; no definite D call. This CDR3 region has 15 residues. Trimming took 1 base from V and 6 from J, leaving 13 bases between them. CDR1 is LGHNA, CDR2 YSLEER, per germline.

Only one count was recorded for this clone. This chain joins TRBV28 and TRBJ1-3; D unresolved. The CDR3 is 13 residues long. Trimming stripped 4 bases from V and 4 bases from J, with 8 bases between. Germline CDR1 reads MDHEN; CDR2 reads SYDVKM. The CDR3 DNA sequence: TGTGCCAGCAGTTCGGTGGTCGGAAACACCATATATTTT. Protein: CASSSVVGNTIYF.

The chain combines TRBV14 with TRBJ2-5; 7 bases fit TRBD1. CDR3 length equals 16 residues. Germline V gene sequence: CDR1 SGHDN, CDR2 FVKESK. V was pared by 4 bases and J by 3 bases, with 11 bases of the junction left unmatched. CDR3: CASSPSHRDSKETQYF. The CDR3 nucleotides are TGTGCCAGCAGCCCTTCTCACCGGGACAGTAAAGAGACCCAGTACTTC.

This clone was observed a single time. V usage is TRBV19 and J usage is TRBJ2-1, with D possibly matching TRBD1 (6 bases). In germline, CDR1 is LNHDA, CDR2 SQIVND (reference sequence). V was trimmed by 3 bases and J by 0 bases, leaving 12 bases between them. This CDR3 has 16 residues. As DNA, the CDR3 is TGTGCCAGTAGTATTAATGGGGGCGGCTCCTACAATGAGCAGTTCTTC. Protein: CASSINGGGSYNEQFF.

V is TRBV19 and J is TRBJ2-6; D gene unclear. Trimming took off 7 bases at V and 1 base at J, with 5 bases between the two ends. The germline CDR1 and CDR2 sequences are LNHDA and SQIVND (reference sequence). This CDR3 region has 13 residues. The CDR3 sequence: CASTDSGANVLTF. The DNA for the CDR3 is TGTGCCAGTACAGATTCTGGGGCCAACGTCCTGACTTTC. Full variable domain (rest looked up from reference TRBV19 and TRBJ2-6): DGGITQSPKYLFRKEGQNVTLSCEQNLNHDAMYWYRQDPGQGLRLIYYSQIVNDFQKGDIAEGYSVSREKKESFPLTVTSAQKNPTAFYLCASTDSGANVLTFGAGSRLTVL.

CDR3 sequence: CASSQMTGGAYNEQFF. In DNA form, the CDR3 reads TGCGCCAGCAGCCAGATGACAGGGGGCGCCTACAATGAGCAGTTCTTC. The chain has TRBV5-1 and TRBJ2-1; 10 nucleotides match TRBD1. Germline lookup yields CDR1 SGHRS and CDR2 YFSETQ. V trimming: 4 bases; J trimming: 2 bases; junction bases outside the gene matches: 6. This CDR3 contains 16 residues.

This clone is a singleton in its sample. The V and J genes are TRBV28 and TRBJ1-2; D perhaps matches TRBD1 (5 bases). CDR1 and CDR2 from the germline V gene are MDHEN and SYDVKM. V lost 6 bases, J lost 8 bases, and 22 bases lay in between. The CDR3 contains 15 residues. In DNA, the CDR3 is TGTGCCAGCAGCGCGCCAGACAGATCGAAAGGGGGCTACACCTTC. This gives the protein CASSAPDRSKGGYTF.

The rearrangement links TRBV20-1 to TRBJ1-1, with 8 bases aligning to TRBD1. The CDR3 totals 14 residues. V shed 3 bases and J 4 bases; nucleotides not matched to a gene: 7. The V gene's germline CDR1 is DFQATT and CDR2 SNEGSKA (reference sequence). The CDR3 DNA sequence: TGCAGTGCTAGTGGCCAGGGGGCGCGCACTGAAGCTTTCTTT. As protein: CSASGQGARTEAFF.